Sequencing of this T cell receptor (beta chain) was carried out in a study of early T cells in non-severe SARS-CoV-2 infection. The wider study: Investigators sequenced bulk RNA drawn from unsorted whole blood, and chains remained unpaired. General study results and limits: VDJdb-based matching was biased toward anti-spike CD8 responses and missed private and CD4 specificities.

Attached unique molecular identifiers marked individual cDNA molecules. Each CDR3 protein gets one entry after TCRdb re-called the 5' RACE reads with MiXCR. Among 55,000 to 80,000 distinct CDR3 sequences listed, about 9.9% were seen once. CDR1 and CDR2 (germline): SGHAT, FQNNGV. CDR3 size: 20 residues. V was pared by 1 base and J by 0 bases, with 22 bases between. Concerning this clonotype: What it binds is unknown.

This TCR was sampled from an adult who was a healthcare worker with PCR-confirmed SARS-CoV-2 infection or an uninfected control (not recorded which). The specimen sequenced was whole blood. The genes are TRBV11-2 and TRBJ2-4; D may be TRBD2 (5 bases). CDR3 amino acids: CASSLGAEGSSHIAKNIQYF. The CDR3 nucleotides read TGTGCCAGCAGCTTAGGGGCTGAGGGAAGCAGCCACATAGCCAAAAACATTCAGTACTTC.